There are many counts of the clone carrying this TCR beta chain. What it binds is unknown. The CDR3 is made up of 15 amino acids. Germline assignment: CDR1 MNHEY and CDR2 SVGEGT. V lost 7 bases and J lost 6; bases outside the gene matches: 4. This specimen belongs to a study of blood T cells in healthy people across ages. Study findings and constraints: TCR beta diversity per million T cells fell roughly linearly with age. Comparison with aged donors showed that long-lived donors had more naive CD4+ cells and higher diversity.

No fewer than 6 million PBMCs went into each sample. The use of a sample-barcoded 5' primer and a J-beta primer mix characterized a second PCR of about 7 to 12 cycles. One entry per CDR3 protein results from TCRdb running MiXCR on the 5' RACE reads. The sample has over 600,000 distinct CDR3 sequences, more than 35% seen once; the top ten hold about a sixth. Sequencing was done on a sample of blood. The chain combines TRBV6-2 or TRBV6-3 with TRBJ2-2; 14 bases align to TRBD2. This TCR was recovered from an elderly man in good health. DNA for the CDR3: TGTGCCAGCACCCCGGGACTAGCGGGAGCCGGGGAGCTGTTTTTT. Translated, it gives CASTPGLAGAGELFF.